These 25 T cell receptor beta chains were sequenced from one sample in a study of cytomegalovirus exposure and HLA in healthy donors. The table came from immunoSEQ multiplex PCR; TCRdb's copy has only in-frame clones and leaves some out. There are a few hundred thousand clones in the sample; over 80% occur only once, and roughly an eighth lies in the top ten. Specimen: PBMCs. The receptors shown here come from a woman in her twenties or thirties in good health and CMV-seropositive.

The chain links TRBV5-4 to TRBJ2-1; D ambiguous. The germline V gene has CDR1 SGHNT and CDR2 YYREEE (reference sequence). The V gene lost 1 base and the J gene lost 4 bases, with 18 bases spanning the gap. The CDR3 covers 17 residues. The CDR3 reads CASSLLVRGVGYNEQFF. CDR3 nucleotide sequence: TGTGCCAGCAGCTTGCTAGTGAGAGGAGTGGGGTACAATGAGCAGTTCTTC.

The rearrangement uses TRBV14 and TRBJ2-7, with a weak D call TRBD1 (5 bases). Germline V CDR1 and CDR2: SGHDN, FVKESK. The ends were cut back, 5 bases at V and 2 bases at J, with 10 bases in the middle. The CDR3 extends over 13 amino acids. The CDR3 protein is CASSFVGAYEQYF. In nucleotides, the CDR3 is TGTGCCAGCAGCTTCGTAGGGGCCTACGAGCAGTACTTC.

This rearrangement joins TRBV6-5 to TRBJ2-7; no definite D call. CDR1 MNHEY and CDR2 SVGAGI come from the germline V gene. With 2 bases removed from V and 4 bases from J, the gap between germline ends came to 6 bases. There are 12 residues in the CDR3. The CDR3 protein is CASSYGKYEQYF. DNA for the CDR3: TGTGCCAGCAGTTACGGGAAGTACGAGCAGTACTTC.

The CDR3 spells CASSTPEAYYGYTF. The CDR3 DNA sequence: TGCGCCAGCAGCACTCCTGAGGCTTACTATGGCTACACCTTC. This sequence joins TRBV5-1 and TRBJ1-2; D is uncertain. This CDR3 has 14 residues. Trimming pared 4 bases from V and 3 bases from J, leaving 13 bases between. Germline V gene lookup returns CDR1 SGHRS and CDR2 YFSETQ.

For the CDR3, the DNA is TGTGCCAGTAGTACGAGACAGCCCTCTGGGGCCAACGTCCTGACTTTC. This sequence encodes CASSTRQPSGANVLTF. The chain carries TRBV19 and TRBJ2-6, with D maybe TRBD1 (5 bases). Germline V gene data show CDR1 as LNHDA and CDR2 as SQIVND (reference sequence). The ends were cut back, 4 bases at V and 0 bases at J, with 10 bases in the middle. The CDR3 spans 16 residues.

The J gene is TRBJ2-1, the V gene TRBV9; D gene unclear. The CDR3 extends over 11 amino acids. V was trimmed by 2 bases and J by 9 bases, leaving 6 bases between them. Germline CDR1 SGDLS, CDR2 YYNGEE. This chain's CDR3 is CASSVTGEQFF. The CDR3 DNA sequence: TGTGCCAGCAGCGTTACTGGTGAGCAGTTCTTC.

CDR3 sequence (DNA): TGTGCCAGCAGCCATAACCTGGGACTAGCGGACAATGAGCAGTTCTTC. This sequence encodes CASSHNLGLADNEQFF. The chain recombines TRBV7-9 with TRBJ2-1; the match to TRBD2 covers 11 bases. This CDR3 spans 16 amino acids. The junction had 8 bases not matched to a gene; V was cut back by 5 bases and J by 5 bases. Germline assignment: CDR1 SEHNR and CDR2 FQNEAQ (reference sequence).

The chain carries TRBV2 and TRBJ2-1, with a weak D call TRBD2 (6 bases). Germline assignment: CDR1 SNHLY and CDR2 FYNNEI. This CDR3 is 14 amino acids long. V lost 5 bases, J lost 4 bases, and 12 bases lay in between. The CDR3 nucleotides are TGTGCCAGCAGTAGCAGGGAGGCGTACAATGAGCAGTTCTTC. This translates into CASSSREAYNEQFF.

This chain joins TRBV6-1 and TRBJ1-5; D is possibly TRBD1 (5 bases). The CDR3 loop spans 16 amino acids. Looked up from germline, CDR1 is MNHNS and CDR2 is SASEGT. With 2 bases removed from V and 5 bases from J, the gap between germline ends came to 16 bases. CDR3 residues: CASSEPSGDGYQPQHF. DNA of the CDR3: TGTGCCAGCAGTGAACCCAGTGGGGACGGTTATCAGCCCCAGCATTTT.

The chain links TRBV10-2 to TRBJ2-2, with no clear D. The germline CDR1 and CDR2 sequences are WSHSY and SAAADI. This CDR3 spans 13 amino acids. V was cut by 11 bases and J by 4 bases, with 14 bases left in between. The CDR3 sequence: CASTSYPTGELFF. The CDR3 DNA follows: TGCGCCTCTACCTCGTACCCCACCGGGGAGCTGTTTTTT.

The CDR3 bases are TGTGCCTGGAGTGCTGGACGGATTAATGAAAAACTGTTTTTT. Translation gives CAWSAGRINEKLFF. The gene calls are TRBV30 and TRBJ1-4, with D unclear. The CDR3 extends over 14 amino acids. Germline values: CDR1 GTSNPN, CDR2 SVGIG (reference sequence). Trimming left V 1 base short and J 4 bases short, with 10 bases between.

This clone was seen at least ten times. The rearrangement links TRBV30 to TRBJ1-5; D ambiguous. With 0 bases removed from V and 3 bases from J, the gap between germline ends came to 3 bases. The CDR3 has 12 residues. Germline V gives CDR1 GTSNPN, CDR2 SVGIG (reference sequence). The DNA of the CDR3 is TGTGCCTGGAGTGTACCCAATCAGCCCCAGCATTTT. Its protein is CAWSVPNQPQHF. The variable domain in full, completed from reference TRBV30 and TRBJ1-5, reads SQTIHQWPATLVQPVGSPLSLECTVEGTSNPNLYWYRQAAGRGLQLLFYSVGIGQISSEVPQNLSASRPQDRQFILSSKKLLLSDSGFYLCAWSVPNQPQHFGDGTRLSIL.

The chain links TRBV4-3 to TRBJ1-2; D gene uncertain. Germline V lookup: CDR1 LGHNA, CDR2 YSLEER. CDR3 length equals 14 residues. With 0 bases removed from V and 7 bases from J, the gap between germline ends came to 12 bases. DNA of the CDR3: TGCGCCAGCAGCCAAGAAAAGAGCACCCTTGGCTACACCTTC. Amino acids: CASSQEKSTLGYTF.

The CDR3, as DNA: TGTGCCAGCAGTCCCAACAGGGGGCGTACGGAGACCCAGTACTTC. This codes for CASSPNRGRTETQYF. The chain is built from TRBV27 and TRBJ2-5, with 9 bases identical to TRBD1. J was trimmed by 5 bases and V by 5 bases; bases with no gene match: 9. Germline-derived CDR1 and CDR2 are MNHEY and SMNVEV (reference sequence). The CDR3 loop spans 15 amino acids.

Comments on this clone: Other DNA variants within this sample encode the same CDR3. V usage is TRBV5-1 and J usage is TRBJ2-7; D gene uncertain. Trimming took 0 bases from V and 3 from J, leaving 4 bases between them. The CDR3 sequence is 12 residues long. Per germline, CDR1 SGHRS and CDR2 YFSETQ. The CDR3, as DNA: TGCGCCAGCAGCTTGGTGGGCTACGAGCAGTACTTC. This gives the protein CASSLVGYEQYF.

The gene calls are TRBV7-8 and TRBJ1-4, with TRBD1 identical over 7 bases. Looked up from germline, CDR1 is SGHVS and CDR2 is FQNEAQ. The V segment lost 2 bases and the J segment 8 bases; nucleotides outside the gene matches: 5. There are 14 residues in the CDR3. In DNA, the CDR3 is TGTGCCAGCAGCTTACAGGGGGGACAGGAAAAACTGTTTTTT. This codes for CASSLQGGQEKLFF.

The chain carries TRBV13 and TRBJ2-7, with D maybe TRBD2 (6 bases). This CDR3 has 15 amino acids. The ends were cut back, 5 bases at V and 6 bases at J, with 20 bases in the middle. The germline V gene has CDR1 PRHDT and CDR2 FYEKMQ (reference sequence). The CDR3 sequence: CASSRRRVDGGEQYF. In DNA, the CDR3 is TGTGCCAGCAGCCGCCGACGGGTCGACGGGGGCGAGCAGTACTTC. Together with reference TRBV13 and TRBJ2-7, the CDR3 gives the full variable domain: AAGVIQSPRHLIKEKRETATLKCYPIPRHDTVYWYQQGPGQDPQFLISFYEKMQSDKGSIPDRFSAQQFSDYHSELNMSSLELGDSALYFCASSRRRVDGGEQYFGPGTRLTVT.

The chain uses TRBV4-2 and TRBJ1-1; D unresolved. V lost 0 bases to trimming and J lost 3 bases, with 5 bases between them. This CDR3 comprises 13 residues. Germline loops: CDR1 LGHNA, CDR2 YNFKEQ. CDR3 protein: CASSQEGYTEAFF. In DNA, the CDR3 is TGTGCCAGCAGCCAAGAAGGATACACTGAAGCTTTCTTT.

This chain uses TRBV29-1 with TRBJ2-2, with D tentatively TRBD1 (5 bases). The CDR3 contains 13 residues. Trimming left V 5 bases short and J 0 bases short, with 7 bases between. Germline V gene data show CDR1 as SQVTM and CDR2 as ANQGSEA. The CDR3 protein is CSVRTTNTGELFF. The CDR3 bases are TGCAGCGTTCGGACAACGAACACCGGGGAGCTGTTTTTT.

This clone is a singleton in its sample. The genes are TRBV28 and TRBJ1-2; D gene unclear. The germline V gene encodes CDR1 MDHEN and CDR2 SYDVKM. The CDR3 covers 14 residues. With 6 bases removed from V and 8 bases from J, the gap between germline ends came to 19 bases. The CDR3 is CASSIALGRAGYTF. The CDR3 DNA reads as TGTGCCAGCAGCATCGCTCTGGGGAGGGCAGGCTACACCTTC.

The chain has TRBV29-1 and TRBJ2-1; 8 nucleotides match TRBD2. This CDR3 has 14 residues. From germline, CDR1 is SQVTM and CDR2 ANQGSEA. The trim removed 7 bases at V and 0 bases at J, leaving 5 bases unmatched. The CDR3 here is CSGTREDSYNEQFF. For the CDR3, the DNA is TGCAGCGGGACGCGGGAGGACTCCTACAATGAGCAGTTCTTC.

A word on this clone: Other DNA sequences in the sample encode the same CDR3. V and J are TRBV7-9 and TRBJ1-5; no reliable D call. This CDR3 has 12 amino acids. V was shortened by 0 bases and J by 6 bases, with 3 bases between the two germline ends. Germline V gene lookup returns CDR1 SEHNR and CDR2 FQNEAQ (reference sequence). The CDR3 loop is CASSLAGQPQHF. CDR3 coding DNA: TGTGCCAGCAGCTTAGCGGGTCAGCCCCAGCATTTT.

V usage is TRBV9 and J usage is TRBJ2-3; the match to TRBD2 covers 12 bases. V lost 4 bases and J lost 10; bases outside the gene matches: 4. The V gene's germline CDR1 is SGDLS and CDR2 YYNGEE. CDR3 length: 13 residues. The CDR3 spells CASSLTSGGAQYF. As DNA, the CDR3 is TGTGCCAGCAGCTTGACTAGCGGGGGTGCGCAGTATTTT.

This clone was recorded a few times. This chain connects TRBV7-6 to TRBJ2-7, with D possibly matching TRBD2 (5 bases). Germline loops: CDR1 SGHVS, CDR2 FNYEAQ. V was trimmed by 3 bases and J by 4 bases, leaving 13 bases between them. CDR3 length: 14 amino acids. The CDR3 here is CASSLDGGRYEQYF. CDR3 in DNA: TGTGCCAGCAGCTTGGACGGAGGACGATACGAGCAGTACTTC.

This chain connects TRBV12-2 to TRBJ1-1; the table's TRBD1 call for D was not verified on the DNA. TRBV12-2 is shown as a pseudogene. This CDR3 region has 16 residues. The CDR3 sequence is CARRRDRGLRNTEAFF. The CDR3, as DNA: TGTGCAAGGAGACGGGACAGGGGACTACGGAACACTGAAGCTTTCTTT.